The present TCR beta chain was sequenced within a study of early T cells in non-severe SARS-CoV-2 infection. For the study at large: Chains stayed unpaired after sequencing of bulk RNA from unsorted whole blood. Notes on the study in general: VDJdb-based matching was biased toward anti-spike CD8 responses and missed private and CD4 specificities.

A few counts support this clonotype. Its antigen is unknown. CDR3 size: 15 residues. Germline CDR1 reads MGHRA; CDR2 reads YSYEKL. V lost 1 base to trimming and J lost 2 bases; unmatched junction nucleotides: 3. The TCR library protocol attached unique molecular identifiers to the individual cDNA molecules. Using its own MiXCR run on the 5' RACE reads, TCRdb lists one record per CDR3 protein. The sample carries tens of thousands of distinct CDR3 sequences, 5.5% to 6.5% recorded once. This sequence joins TRBV4-1 and TRBJ2-7; TRBD2 matches at 9 bases. The receptor was isolated from an adult who was a healthcare worker with PCR-confirmed SARS-CoV-2 infection or an uninfected control (not recorded which). The sequencing sample was made of whole blood. CDR3 sequence reads: CASSQGLAATYEQYF. CDR3 in DNA: TGCGCCAGCAGCCAAGGACTAGCGGCTACCTACGAGCAGTACTTC.